The 5 T cell receptor beta chains below all came from one sample that was sequenced in a study of blood T cell repertoires in COVID-19. Data came from immunoSEQ multiplex PCR; TCRdb stores just in-frame clones and leaves some out. The sample has some 200,000 clones; about 90% are singletons. Sequencing input: PBMCs or T cells enriched from blood (not recorded which). The origin of the receptors is a young woman who had recovered from COVID-19.

This clone has only one observation. This chain connects TRBV4-3 to TRBJ2-7; 7 bases are a match to TRBD1. The CDR3 sequence is 14 residues long. Germline V gene sequence: CDR1 LGHNA, CDR2 YSLEER. The trim removed 5 bases at V and 6 bases at J, leaving 10 bases unmatched. The CDR3 reads CASSAGTEVSEQYF. The CDR3 nucleotides are TGCGCCAGCAGCGCCGGGACAGAGGTTTCCGAGCAGTACTTC.

CDR3 DNA: TGCAGTGCTAGTGGTAGTGTTAACACCATATATTTT. Amino acid sequence: CSASGSVNTIYF. V usage is TRBV20-1 and J usage is TRBJ1-3; no firm D call. The CDR3 loop spans 12 amino acids. V was shortened by 3 bases and J by 7 bases, with 10 bases between the two germline ends. Germline CDR1 is DFQATT and CDR2 is SNEGSKA (reference sequence).

J is TRBJ1-2 and V is TRBV3-1 (or the pseudogene TRBV3-2), with 12 bases that match TRBD1. The germline gives CDR1 LGHDT, CDR2 YNNKEL (reference sequence). V shed 1 base and J 8 bases; nucleotides not matched to a gene: 5. This CDR3 is built from 15 residues. Here the CDR3 reads CASSQASGTGGGYTF. DNA for the CDR3: TGTGCCAGCAGCCAAGCTTCCGGGACAGGGGGCGGCTACACCTTC.

The chain has TRBV11-3 and TRBJ2-1; D might be TRBD2 (6 bases). This CDR3 is 14 amino acids long. Germline-derived CDR1 and CDR2 are SGHNT and YENEEA. Trimming shortened V by 3 bases and J by 8 bases, and 14 bases separated the two germline ends. For the CDR3, the DNA is TGTGCCAGCAGCTTGGGGTGGCGGGATGATGAGCAGTTCTTC. Amino acid sequence: CASSLGWRDDEQFF.

The chain employs TRBV2 and TRBJ1-1; D is perhaps TRBD1 (5 bases). The CDR3 covers 13 residues. V lost 6 bases and J lost 5, with 13 bases in between. Germline V gene lookup returns CDR1 SNHLY and CDR2 FYNNEI. CDR3 sequence: CASRLVRETEAFF. CDR3 coding DNA: TGTGCCAGCAGATTAGTCAGGGAAACTGAAGCTTTCTTT. Supplemented by reference TRBV2 and TRBJ1-1, the full variable domain reads EPEVTQTPSHQVTQMGQEVILRCVPISNHLYFYWYRQILGQKVEFLVSFYNNEISEKSEIFDDQFSVERPDGSNFTLKIRSTKLEDSAMYFCASRLVRETEAFFGQGTRLTVV.